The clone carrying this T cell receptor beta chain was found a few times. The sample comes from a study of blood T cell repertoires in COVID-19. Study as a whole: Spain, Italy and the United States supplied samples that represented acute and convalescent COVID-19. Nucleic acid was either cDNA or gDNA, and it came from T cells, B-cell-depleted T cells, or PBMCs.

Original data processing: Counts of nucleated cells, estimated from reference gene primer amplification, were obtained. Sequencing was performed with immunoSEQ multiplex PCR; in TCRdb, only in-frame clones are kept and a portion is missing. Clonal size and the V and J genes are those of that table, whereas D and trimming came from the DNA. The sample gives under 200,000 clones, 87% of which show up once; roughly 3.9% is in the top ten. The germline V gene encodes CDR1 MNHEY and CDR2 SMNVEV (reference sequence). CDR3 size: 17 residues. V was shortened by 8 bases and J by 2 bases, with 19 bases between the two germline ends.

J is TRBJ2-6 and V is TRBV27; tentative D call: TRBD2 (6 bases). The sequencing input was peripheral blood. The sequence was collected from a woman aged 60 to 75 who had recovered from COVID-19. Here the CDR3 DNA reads TGTGCCAGCGGAGGGGATGTGAGGATGGCTGGGGCCAACGTCCTGACTTTC. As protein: CASGGDVRMAGANVLTF.